The 23 T cell receptor beta chains reported below all come from one sample, sequenced in a study of blood T cell repertoires in COVID-19. Profiled with immunoSEQ multiplex PCR; TCRdb holds only in-frame clones, not every one. Of under 150,000 clones listed, about 85% are singletons. Sequencing input: peripheral blood. These receptors came from a man aged 35 to 55 with acute or convalescent COVID-19.

The chain has TRBV7-9 and TRBJ2-3; D not resolved. Germline V gives CDR1 SEHNR, CDR2 FQNEAQ (reference sequence). The ends were cut back, 3 bases at V and 0 bases at J, with 4 bases in the middle. The length of the CDR3 is 13 residues. The CDR3 nucleotides are TGTGCCAGCAGCTTCCAAAGCACAGATACGCAGTATTTT. Its translation: CASSFQSTDTQYF.

The chain recombines TRBV6-6 with TRBJ1-2; TRBD1 matches 12 bases. V trimming: 5 bases; J trimming: 4 bases; junction bases outside the gene matches: 11. Germline lookup yields CDR1 MNHNY and CDR2 SVGAGI (reference sequence). The CDR3 is made up of 17 amino acids. The CDR3 nucleotides are TGTGCCAGCAGTCTGGGACAGGGGGCGCGGGCGGGCTATGGCTACACCTTC. Translation: CASSLGQGARAGYGYTF.

The CDR3 here is CSVGGTTNEQFF. CDR3 in DNA: TGCAGCGTTGGCGGGACGACCAATGAGCAGTTCTTC. The chain carries TRBV29-1 and TRBJ2-1; tentatively, D is TRBD2 (6 bases). The germline V gene encodes CDR1 SQVTM and CDR2 ANQGSEA. This CDR3 spans 12 amino acids. V was trimmed by 4 bases and J by 6 bases, leaving 10 bases between them.

The rearrangement uses TRBV7-9 and TRBJ2-5; the D gene is possibly TRBD1 (5 bases). The CDR3 loop spans 13 amino acids. Trimming removed 3 bases from V and 2 bases from J, with 7 bases in between. CDR1 SEHNR and CDR2 FQNEAQ come from the germline V gene (reference sequence). The CDR3 protein is CASSFAGQETQYF. CDR3 coding DNA: TGTGCCAGCAGCTTCGCAGGGCAAGAGACCCAGTACTTC.

The chain employs TRBV10-3 and TRBJ1-5, with 8 bases matching TRBD1. The germline V gene has CDR1 ENHRY and CDR2 SYGVKD. This CDR3 is 18 amino acids long. V trimming: 0 bases; J trimming: 1 base; junction bases outside the gene matches: 8. CDR3 in amino acids: CAISESPWTGLSNQPQHF. In DNA, the CDR3 is TGTGCCATCAGTGAGTCGCCCTGGACAGGGCTAAGCAATCAGCCCCAGCATTTT.

V is TRBV7-9 and J is TRBJ1-2; 8 bases are shared with TRBD1. The V segment lost 7 bases and the J segment 4 bases; nucleotides outside the gene matches: 23. The germline V gene encodes CDR1 SEHNR and CDR2 FQNEAQ (reference sequence). The CDR3 extends over 19 amino acids. CDR3 DNA: TGTGCCAGCACTCCACCCCCCAGTGGCCCGACAGGGGCGACCTATGGCTACACCTTC. It is translated as CASTPPPSGPTGATYGYTF.

The rearrangement uses TRBV10-3 and TRBJ1-6; a weak D match, TRBD1 (6 bases). The CDR3 has 15 amino acids. Germline loops: CDR1 ENHRY, CDR2 SYGVKD. V was clipped by 8 bases and J by 9 bases, with 20 bases between them. CDR3 protein: CAIRRGALEFSPLHF. The CDR3 nucleotides are TGTGCCATCCGACGGGGGGCGTTGGAATTTTCACCCCTCCACTTT.

Worth noting for this clone: The same CDR3 arises from other DNA sequences in this sample as well. J is TRBJ1-1 and V is TRBV4-1; the D is unclear. Trimming stripped 1 base from V and 0 bases from J, with 6 bases between. The CDR3 runs 14 residues. Looked up from germline, CDR1 is MGHRA and CDR2 is YSYEKL. CDR3 DNA: TGCGCCAGCAGCCAAGGACAAATGAACACTGAAGCTTTCTTT. Protein: CASSQGQMNTEAFF.

This clone has only one observation. The chain recombines TRBV9 with TRBJ1-1; D is undetermined. The V end was cut by 4 bases, the J end by 3 bases, with 13 bases between. The CDR3 is 14 amino acids. CDR1 is SGDLS and CDR2 is YYNGEE in the germline V gene. The CDR3 sequence: CASSPIPGDTEAFF. CDR3 in DNA: TGTGCCAGCAGCCCAATTCCGGGTGACACTGAAGCTTTCTTT.

The V and J genes are TRBV27 and TRBJ2-2; 7 bases are a match to TRBD1. CDR3 length equals 16 residues. CDR1 is MNHEY and CDR2 is SMNVEV in the germline V gene (reference sequence). V lost 4 bases and J lost 2; bases outside the gene matches: 7. The CDR3 spells CASSSRQGANTGELFF. The CDR3 nucleotides are TGTGCCAGCAGTTCCCGACAGGGAGCCAACACCGGGGAGCTGTTTTTT.

This clone was observed a single time. V is TRBV7-3 and J is TRBJ2-3; weak D call: TRBD2 (7 bases). V lost 5 bases and J lost 8, with 14 bases in between. CDR3 length: 13 residues. Germline V gene sequence: CDR1 SGHTA, CDR2 FQGTGA. The CDR3 here is CASSGGAFATQYF. The CDR3 coding sequence is TGTGCCAGCAGCGGGGGGGCCTTCGCTACGCAGTATTTT.

Only a few counts were recorded for this clone. The rearrangement joins TRBV4-2 to TRBJ2-7; D unclear. CDR1 and CDR2 (germline): LGHNA, YNFKEQ. The CDR3 has 15 residues. V was pared by 1 base and J by 3 bases, with 13 bases between. CDR3 residues: CASSQAGDGDYEQYF. Written as DNA, the CDR3 is TGTGCCAGCAGCCAAGCCGGCGACGGAGACTACGAGCAGTACTTC.

CDR3 nucleotide sequence: TGTGCCAGCAATCGAGACTTCTCCTACGAGCAGTACTTC. The encoded protein is CASNRDFSYEQYF. V usage is TRBV2 and J usage is TRBJ2-7; D is unclear. V shed 7 bases and J shed 0 bases, with 10 bases lying between them. The CDR3 has 13 residues. Per germline, CDR1 SNHLY and CDR2 FYNNEI.

The chain recombines TRBV4-1 with TRBJ1-6; 11 positions match TRBD1. Looked up from germline, CDR1 is MGHRA and CDR2 is YSYEKL. This CDR3 spans 18 amino acids. V trimming: 0 bases; J trimming: 7 bases; junction bases outside the gene matches: 8. As DNA, the CDR3 is TGCGCCAGCAGCCAAGATGGTATTGGGGACAGGGGGAATTCACCCCTCCACTTT. It encodes CASSQDGIGDRGNSPLHF.

The chain uses TRBV18 and TRBJ2-3, with TRBD1 matching 10 bases. CDR3 size: 15 residues. The germline gives CDR1 KGHSH, CDR2 LQKENI. V lost 2 bases to trimming and J lost 4 bases; unmatched junction nucleotides: 3. The CDR3, as DNA: TGTGCCAGCTCACCAGGGACAGGGGCCCCAGATACGCAGTATTTT. Translating gives CASSPGTGAPDTQYF.

The V and J genes are TRBV5-1 and TRBJ2-1, with 8 positions matching TRBD2. The CDR3 is 15 amino acids. Trimming cost V 0 bases and J 8 bases; bases outside gene matches: 7. Germline V gene data show CDR1 as SGHRS and CDR2 as YFSETQ. The CDR3 loop is CASSLGGGPLHEQFF. The CDR3 DNA reads as TGCGCCAGCAGCTTGGGCGGGGGGCCCCTGCATGAGCAGTTCTTC. The whole variable domain, filled in from reference TRBV5-1 and TRBJ2-1, reads KAGVTQTPRYLIKTRGQQVTLSCSPISGHRSVSWYQQTPGQGLQFLFEYFSETQRNKGNFPGRFSGRQFSNSRSEMNVSTLELGDSALYLCASSLGGGPLHEQFFGPGTRLTVL.

The genes are TRBV27 and TRBJ2-5; 8 bases are a match to TRBD1. The germline V gene has CDR1 MNHEY and CDR2 SMNVEV (reference sequence). Trimming cost V 5 bases and J 1 base; bases outside gene matches: 9. The length of the CDR3 is 16 residues. CDR3 protein: CASSPRQGRSQETQYF. Written as DNA, the CDR3 is TGTGCCAGCAGTCCACGACAGGGGAGATCCCAAGAGACCCAGTACTTC.

The V and J genes are TRBV7-3 and TRBJ2-3, with a possible D match to TRBD2 (5 bases). The CDR3 is 15 residues long. The germline V and J ends were trimmed by 1 base and 5 bases, with 13 bases remaining between them. Germline V CDR1 and CDR2: SGHTA, FQGTGA. The CDR3 protein is CASSLSIDGVDTQYF. The CDR3 DNA follows: TGTGCCAGCAGCTTAAGTATAGACGGGGTAGATACGCAGTATTTT.

In this sample, this clone turned up a few times. This chain joins TRBV3-1 (or the pseudogene TRBV3-2) and TRBJ1-2; 7 bases line up with TRBD1. The trim removed 4 bases at V and 8 bases at J, leaving 10 bases unmatched. Germline CDR1 is LGHDT and CDR2 is YNNKEL (reference sequence). The CDR3 sequence is 14 residues long. The CDR3 is CASSPVRDSIGYTF. In DNA, the CDR3 is TGTGCCAGCAGCCCTGTCCGGGACAGTATCGGCTACACCTTC.

The rearrangement uses TRBV27 and TRBJ2-7, with TRBD1 matching over 8 bases. The germline CDR1 and CDR2 sequences are MNHEY and SMNVEV (reference sequence). This CDR3 is built from 12 residues. V lost 8 bases, J lost 6 bases, and 6 bases stayed unmatched. CDR3 nucleotides: TGTGCCAGCCGGACAGGGAAGTCCGAGCAGTACTTC. Protein sequence: CASRTGKSEQYF.

This chain links TRBV13 with TRBJ2-3; 9 bases match TRBD2. V gave up 2 bases and J gave up 2 bases; unmatched junction bases: 20. The CDR3 is 21 amino acids. Per germline, CDR1 PRHDT and CDR2 FYEKMQ (reference sequence). CDR3 in DNA: TGTGCCAGCAGCTTATCAGGGCTAGCGGGGAACCAAATAAAGGACACAGATACGCAGTATTTT. Its translation is CASSLSGLAGNQIKDTDTQYF.

The chain links TRBV24-1 to TRBJ2-1; 11 bases line up with TRBD2. V was pared by 7 bases and J by 7 bases, with 5 bases of the junction left unmatched. This CDR3 is built from 14 residues. From germline, CDR1 is KGHDR and CDR2 SFDVKD. CDR3 amino acids: CATSISGGANEQFF. In DNA, the CDR3 is TGTGCCACCAGCATTAGCGGGGGGGCAAATGAGCAGTTCTTC.

V is TRBV10-3 and J is TRBJ1-2; TRBD1 is a possible D gene (6 bases). Trimming pared 0 bases from V and 4 bases from J, leaving 18 bases between. The CDR3 length is 17 residues. The germline CDR1 and CDR2 sequences are ENHRY and SYGVKD. For the CDR3, the DNA is TGTGCCATCAGTGAGTCGATCGATGGGGGGGGCGTCTATGGCTACACCTTC. Translated, it gives CAISESIDGGGVYGYTF.